This note documents a single TCR beta chain sequence. What antigen it recognizes has not been identified. The sample holds no much larger clone one base away, and base qualities are not on file. Using the deep immunoSEQ assay, multiplex PCR amplified TCR CDR3 regions from genomic DNA. Extracted genomic DNA from each cell subset was distributed evenly across all wells of several immunoSEQ 96-well plates, and each plate was treated as a replicate. For sorted subsets, roughly 200 ng genomic DNA, equal to 30,000 to 35,000 T cell genomes, was loaded into each replicate PCR. Purified libraries were measured with a Qubit 3.0 fluorometer, size-checked on a Bioanalyzer 2100, and measured again with the KAPA Library Quantification kit. Each immunoSEQ 96-well plate was sequenced on its own single-read 150-cycle Illumina NextSeq 550 flow cell. The authors' pipeline ran thus. Because the immunoSEQ output included only junctional sequences and no quality scores, the filtering could not be the same as the filtering used for full-length reads. To assign V/J genes and CDR3, sequences were annotated using PyIR, a Python wrapper for IgBLAST v1.9, with IMGT germline references. Reads with weak V/J assignments (E-value above 1e-6), missing CDR3, stop codons, out-of-frame junctions, or ambiguous translated residues were removed. V3J clonotypes were defined as sequences sharing the same inferred V gene, J gene, and CDR3 amino acid sequence. To compute the percentage overlap between repertoires, the number of shared unique clonotypes was divided by the size of the smaller repertoire. Richness of each repertoire was evaluated using RTK rarefaction, the Chao1 estimator, and Recon v2.1 estimates of unobserved clonotypes. For all TCRbeta clonotypes obtained by the gDNA method from a few donors, generation probabilities were computed with OLGA. In its TCRdb copy, this immuneACCESS table keeps in-frame sequences only and misses some clones. Where compared with another copy, unresolved V genes explain less than half of these, and the others have no known cause. The D gene and trimming were derived from the DNA, and the V and J assignments and clone size from that table. This sample holds 2,500,000 or so clones; 93% were observed only once. Roughly 0.39% of the sample belongs to the ten largest clones.

From a lookup of the germline V gene, CDR1 and CDR2 are MNHEY and SVGAGI. V trim: 2 bases; J trim: 0 bases; unmatched bases: 4. The CDR3 sequence holds 16 residues, the cysteine and phenylalanine included. Just CDR3 DNA is preserved here, 48 bases in frame from base 1. This entry belongs to a study of shared clonotypes between healthy human individuals (TCRdb year 2020). For context, the study as a whole: A couple of women and three men aged 18 to 49 years were included in the cohort. For each donor, three plates each were used for CD4 naive and CD4 memory, two plates were used for CD8 naive, and one plate was used for CD8 memory. To estimate repertoire size and how much clonotype sharing occurs between individuals, the study deeply sequenced the blood TCR repertoires of several healthy adults. To increase sequencing depth and limit assay-specific biases, different laboratories used diverse techniques to prepare libraries and sequence TCR repertoires. Between about 0.8 and 9 billion PBMCs per donor were obtained by leukapheresis. The investigation overall reported the following: Because the study included a small number of donors, the genetic and exposure-history diversity represented was limited. Naive subsets generally had larger estimated clonotype richness than memory subsets. Based on pairwise subsampling, the degree of clonotype sharing among donors was expected to be affected by sequencing depth. Sampling was limited to blood, and TCR repertoires in tissue likely differ from TCR repertoires in blood. Rarefaction of sorted-subset datasets indicated incomplete sequencing despite the large sequencing depth. Clonotypes shared by all four sorted-subset donors showed higher generation probabilities than non-shared clonotypes. When a handful of donors were compared, the shared fraction of clonotypes was roughly 4.8% for naive CD4, over 3% for naive CD8, roughly 2.5% for memory CD4, and under 0.5% for memory CD8.

Healthy HIV-negative adults with no recently reported acute infections or vaccinations were included as donors. Only Caucasian adults living in Nashville, Tennessee, USA were represented among the donors. CD4+ T cells were enriched by magnetic negative selection, after which naive cells were positively selected on CD45RA and the negative fraction was taken as the memory subset. After blood collection by leukapheresis, PBMCs were isolated using Ficoll-Histopaque density gradient centrifugation and then cryopreserved in the vapor phase of liquid nitrogen. Analytical flow cytometry was used to check the purity and quantity of each magnetically sorted T cell population. Genomic DNA was isolated from each sorted fraction and quantified by UV absorbance on a Nanodrop 2000c.

The V gene is TRBV6-5 and the J gene is TRBJ1-3, with 7 central nucleotides matching TRBD1. The TCR comes from a man aged 18 to 30 in good health. Some clones in this sample may be carry-over from other donors' samples. The sequencing input was naive CD4+ T cells from PBMCs. Per the publication, the cell subset or site label means: CD45RA+ positively selected. The CDR3 region has the sequence CASSYATGTSGNTIYF. The bases are TGTGCCAGCAGTTACGCGACAGGGACCTCTGGAAACACCATATATTTT.